The 28 T cell receptor beta chains below were found in one sample sequenced in a study of T cells after posttransplantation cyclophosphamide. The assay was immunoSEQ multiplex PCR, and TCRdb's table has in-frame clones only and misses some. Here the sample spans some 12,000 clones, around 95% being singletons. Sequencing was done on a sample of naive CD8+ T cells sorted from PBMCs. These receptors all come from a man under 40 in good health and a related stem cell transplant donor.

The J gene is TRBJ2-2, the V gene TRBV7-6, with TRBD1 as a possible D gene (6 bases). V was cut by 5 bases and J by 5 bases, with 15 bases left in between. Germline CDR1 is SGHVS and CDR2 is FNYEAQ. The CDR3 sequence is 15 residues long. The CDR3: CASSRSEQGTGELFF. CDR3 DNA: TGTGCCAGCAGCCGCTCGGAACAGGGTACCGGGGAGCTGTTTTTT.

The chain carries TRBV6-5 and TRBJ2-3, with 9 bases identical to TRBD1. The CDR3 sequence is 15 residues long. V trimming: 6 bases; J trimming: 1 base; junction bases outside the gene matches: 5. Germline CDR1 and CDR2: MNHEY and SVGAGI. CDR3 DNA: TGTGCCAGCAGCTGGGGACAGGGCGGCACAGATACGCAGTATTTT. Residues: CASSWGQGGTDTQYF.

The rearrangement joins TRBV23-1 to TRBJ2-1; tentative D call: TRBD1 (6 bases). TRBV23-1 has ORF status, its function being uncertain. Trimming took 2 bases from V and 7 from J, leaving 12 bases between them. The CDR3 consists of 14 residues. The CDR3 here is CASSQATRGNEQFF. CDR3 nucleotides: TGCGCCAGCAGTCAAGCGACCAGGGGTAATGAGCAGTTCTTC.

The V gene is TRBV6-1, the J gene TRBJ2-3, with 8 bases matching TRBD1. Trimming removed 0 bases from V and 5 bases from J; junction bases left unmatched: 4. The CDR3 length is 15 residues. Germline CDR1 is MNHNS and CDR2 is SASEGT. The CDR3 here is CASSEAAGGGDTQYF. The CDR3 coding sequence is TGTGCCAGCAGTGAAGCTGCAGGGGGCGGAGATACGCAGTATTTT.

The CDR3 sequence is CASSQITGSPGNTIYF. The CDR3 coding sequence is TGCGCCAGCAGCCAAATCACAGGGTCCCCTGGAAACACCATATATTTT. The chain links TRBV4-1 to TRBJ1-3, with D tentatively TRBD1 (6 bases). V was trimmed by 2 bases and J by 2 bases, leaving 13 bases between them. Germline CDR1 MGHRA, CDR2 YSYEKL. CDR3 length equals 16 residues.

The chain employs TRBV4-2 and TRBJ2-3; weak D call: TRBD2 (6 bases). Germline V gene sequence: CDR1 LGHNA, CDR2 YNFKEQ. CDR3 length: 17 residues. Trimming stripped 0 bases from V and 5 bases from J, with 18 bases between. The CDR3 here is CASSQEEGSGEVDTQYF. DNA for the CDR3: TGTGCCAGCAGCCAAGAAGAAGGTAGCGGCGAAGTAGATACGCAGTATTTT.

This clone appeared once. The CDR3 region is CASNDGGNTIYF. The DNA of the CDR3 is TGTGCCAGCAACGACGGGGGAAACACCATATATTTT. The V gene is TRBV5-6, the J gene TRBJ1-3; D gene ambiguous. Germline CDR1 reads SGHDT; CDR2 reads YYEEEE. Deletions cut 6 bases from V and 4 bases from J, with 8 bases between. This CDR3 has 12 residues.

This clone was detected only a few times. The J gene is TRBJ2-1, the V gene TRBV2, with TRBD2 matching over 13 bases. CDR1 is SNHLY and CDR2 is FYNNEI in the germline V gene. The CDR3 totals 15 residues. Trimming at V came to 5 bases and at J to 8 bases, leaving 6 bases not matched to a gene. CDR3 protein: CASSSGLAGFDEQFF. The DNA of the CDR3 is TGTGCCAGCAGTTCGGGACTAGCGGGGTTCGATGAGCAGTTCTTC.

This chain uses TRBV2 with TRBJ2-1; 8 bases map to TRBD1. The CDR3 spans 15 residues. Germline V gives CDR1 SNHLY, CDR2 FYNNEI. With 7 bases clipped from V and 5 bases from J, the junction kept 10 bases outside the gene matches. The CDR3 bases are TGTGCCAGCACCCTATTCCAGACAGGGGACAATGAGCAGTTCTTC. Its translation: CASTLFQTGDNEQFF.

The V call is TRBV5-1, the J call TRBJ2-3, with D hard to call. This CDR3 region has 14 residues. V was shortened by 0 bases and J by 2 bases, with 7 bases between the two germline ends. Germline CDR1 SGHRS, CDR2 YFSETQ. The CDR3 nucleotides read TGCGCCAGCAGCTTGGTAGACACCACAGATACGCAGTATTTT. Amino acid sequence: CASSLVDTTDTQYF.

This chain uses TRBV7-3 with TRBJ1-1, with TRBD1 matching 7 bases. J lost 1 base, V lost 4 bases, and 6 bases had no gene match. This CDR3 is 15 amino acids long. The germline gives CDR1 SGHTA, CDR2 FQGTGA. The CDR3 is CASSSQGGANTEAFF. The CDR3 bases are TGTGCCAGCAGCTCCCAAGGGGGCGCGAACACTGAAGCTTTCTTT.

This clone was picked up one time. Other DNA sequences in the sample encode the same CDR3. This sequence joins TRBV4-3 and TRBJ1-1; no reliable D call. This CDR3 has 16 amino acids. Trimming pared 0 bases from V and 3 bases from J, leaving 14 bases between. The germline gives CDR1 LGHNA, CDR2 YSLEER. CDR3 region: CASSQDREGRDTEAFF. For the CDR3, the DNA is TGCGCCAGCAGCCAAGATCGAGAAGGGCGGGACACTGAAGCTTTCTTT.

V is TRBV4-3 and J is TRBJ1-2, with 7 bases aligning to TRBD1. The CDR3 is 16 residues long. With V trimmed by 4 bases and J by 5 bases, 13 bases remained unmatched. Germline-derived CDR1 and CDR2 are LGHNA and YSLEER. The CDR3 DNA reads TGCGCCAGCAGCCCTTTGCTAGGGGGCGAGGGATATGGCTACACCTTC. This sequence encodes CASSPLLGGEGYGYTF.

The CDR3 region has the DNA TGTGCCAGCAGTCAACTTGGACAGGTCAATGAGCAGTTCTTC. Its protein is CASSQLGQVNEQFF. This chain joins TRBV27 and TRBJ2-1, with 7 bases identical to TRBD1. The length of the CDR3 is 14 residues. The trim removed 5 bases at V and 6 bases at J, leaving 7 bases unmatched. Germline V gives CDR1 MNHEY, CDR2 SMNVEV (reference sequence).

The chain uses TRBV28 and TRBJ2-3, with TRBD2 identical over 7 bases. Germline CDR1 reads MDHEN; CDR2 reads SYDVKM. CDR3 size: 14 residues. Losses at the gene ends were 3 bases for V and 2 bases for J; bases not matched to a gene: 2. DNA of the CDR3: TGTGCCAGCAGTTTTCTAGCGGACACAGATACGCAGTATTTT. It specifies CASSFLADTDTQYF.

The V call is TRBV7-9, the J call TRBJ1-1, with a possible D match to TRBD1 (5 bases). V shed 3 bases and J shed 3 bases, with 17 bases lying between them. The germline V gene encodes CDR1 SEHNR and CDR2 FQNEAQ (reference sequence). The CDR3 extends over 16 amino acids. For the CDR3, the DNA is TGTGCCAGCAGCTTGCGGGGGGAGATCAAGGACACTGAAGCTTTCTTT. The encoded protein is CASSLRGEIKDTEAFF.

This rearrangement joins TRBV4-1 to TRBJ2-3; 8 bases map to TRBD2. The CDR3 consists of 15 residues. V shed 1 base and J 4 bases; nucleotides not matched to a gene: 4. Germline V gene lookup returns CDR1 MGHRA and CDR2 YSYEKL. CDR3 bases: TGCGCCAGCAGCCAAGCTGGCGGGGGGCCAGATACGCAGTATTTT. Protein: CASSQAGGGPDTQYF.

V gene TRBV7-6 combines with J gene TRBJ2-7, with 7 bases fitting TRBD2. Germline V gives CDR1 SGHVS, CDR2 FNYEAQ. The CDR3 runs 14 residues. Unmatched junction bases numbered 13, after V lost 7 bases and J lost 7 bases. The CDR3 region has the DNA TGTGCCAGCACCATCTGGGAGGGCTTGGGAGAGCAGTACTTC. Encoded protein: CASTIWEGLGEQYF.

This clone came up a few times. The CDR3 DNA sequence: TGTGCCATCAGTGACAGTCACTACGAGCAGTACTTC. This translates into CAISDSHYEQYF. This rearrangement joins TRBV10-3 to TRBJ2-7; no reliable D call. V gave up 3 bases and J gave up 3 bases, with 6 bases separating them. The CDR3 is 12 amino acids. Germline V lookup: CDR1 ENHRY, CDR2 SYGVKD.

The chain joins TRBV4-1 to TRBJ2-5; no firm D call. V shed 0 bases and J shed 3 bases, with 11 bases lying between them. In germline, CDR1 is MGHRA, CDR2 YSYEKL. The CDR3 has 15 amino acids. DNA for the CDR3: TGCGCCAGCAGCCAAGATGAGGAGTGGGAAGAGACCCAGTACTTC. It yields the protein CASSQDEEWEETQYF.

In its sample, this clone was seen once. The chain joins TRBV11-3 to TRBJ2-7; 8 bases are shared with TRBD1. CDR3 length: 15 residues. In germline, CDR1 is SGHNT, CDR2 YENEEA. The trim removed 9 bases at V and 5 bases at J, leaving 15 bases unmatched. In DNA form, the CDR3 reads TGTGCCAGTTCCCCGCGTACCGGACAGGGTGACGAGCAGTACTTC. It encodes CASSPRTGQGDEQYF.

This chain connects TRBV25-1 to TRBJ2-1; tentative D call: TRBD2 (5 bases). V lost 4 bases and J 0 bases, leaving 16 bases between the germline ends. Germline V gives CDR1 MGHDK, CDR2 SYGVNS. This CDR3 is built from 17 residues. CDR3 nucleotide sequence: TGTGCCAGCAGTGGAGGGATTGATGCGGGCTCCTACAATGAGCAGTTCTTC. This gives the protein CASSGGIDAGSYNEQFF.

This clone appeared a single time. V is TRBV13 and J is TRBJ2-3; weak D call: TRBD1 (5 bases). The CDR3 has 15 amino acids. Looked up from germline, CDR1 is PRHDT and CDR2 is FYEKMQ (reference sequence). V dropped 1 base and J dropped 0 bases, with 8 bases sitting between them. The CDR3 reads CASSLEQDSTDTQYF. Written as DNA, the CDR3 is TGTGCCAGCAGCTTAGAACAGGATAGCACAGATACGCAGTATTTT.

The gene calls are TRBV4-3 and TRBJ1-1; TRBD1 might be the D (6 bases). Trimming removed 5 bases at V and 5 bases at J, with 6 bases between. Germline V lookup: CDR1 LGHNA, CDR2 YSLEER. The length of the CDR3 is 11 residues. The CDR3 DNA is TGCGCCAGCAGCACAGGGACTGAAGCTTTCTTT. Its translation is CASSTGTEAFF.

The CDR3 nucleotides are TGTGCCAGTAGTAATGGACTAGCGGGGGGGTTTTTGGAGCAGTTCTTC. This codes for CASSNGLAGGFLEQFF. V gene TRBV19 combines with J gene TRBJ2-1, with 15 bases identical to TRBD2. Germline-derived CDR1 and CDR2 are LNHDA and SQIVND (reference sequence). Trimming at V came to 4 bases and at J to 10 bases, leaving 8 bases not matched to a gene. CDR3 size: 16 residues. The whole variable domain, remainder taken from reference TRBV19 and TRBJ2-1, is DGGITQSPKYLFRKEGQNVTLSCEQNLNHDAMYWYRQDPGQGLRLIYYSQIVNDFQKGDIAEGYSVSREKKESFPLTVTSAQKNPTAFYLCASSNGLAGGFLEQFFGPGTRLTVL.

The rearrangement uses TRBV30 and TRBJ1-4; tentative D call: TRBD1 (5 bases). V was cut by 3 bases and J by 1 base, with 12 bases left in between. The CDR3 spans 15 residues. In germline, CDR1 is GTSNPN, CDR2 SVGIG (reference sequence). The DNA of the CDR3 is TGTGCCTGGAGGAATAGGGGCGTAACTAATGAAAAACTGTTTTTT. It yields the protein CAWRNRGVTNEKLFF.

This clone occurred once. This chain joins TRBV27 and TRBJ2-7; D gene ambiguous. V was shortened by 2 bases and J by 3 bases, with 8 bases between the two germline ends. CDR3 length: 13 residues. Germline CDR1 is MNHEY and CDR2 is SMNVEV (reference sequence). The CDR3 sequence: CASSLKRVYEQYF. Written as DNA, the CDR3 is TGTGCCAGCAGTTTAAAAAGAGTCTACGAGCAGTACTTC.

The rearrangement joins TRBV7-6 to TRBJ1-1, with TRBD1 matching over 8 bases. V shed 0 bases and J 4 bases; nucleotides not matched to a gene: 13. Germline CDR1 SGHVS, CDR2 FNYEAQ. The CDR3 contains 18 residues. The CDR3 DNA reads TGTGCCAGCAGCTTAGCCGCGGGACAGGCCCCGGATGGCACTGAAGCTTTCTTT. Translating it yields CASSLAAGQAPDGTEAFF.